The sequence of this T cell receptor beta chain was determined in a study of healthy donors' naive CD4 and CD8 T cells. The sample holds one count of this clonotype. TCR libraries were built from about 500 ng of total RNA by linear amplification. TCRdb reprocessed the reads with MiXCR, giving one entry per CDR3 protein. This sample has around 200,000 distinct CDR3 sequences, with under 85% found just once. Trimming shortened V by 6 bases and J by 4 bases, and 13 bases separated the two germline ends. The CDR3 spans 14 residues. The germline CDR1 and CDR2 sequences are MNHEY and SVGAGI. This rearrangement joins TRBV6-5 to TRBJ1-5; possibly TRBD1 for D (6 bases). The TCR originated in a pool of human donors in good health; the sample pools cells from several healthy donors. The sample comprised naive CD4+ and CD8+ T cells sorted from blood, pooled from several donors. CDR3 in amino acids: CASSPDRPNQPQHF. The CDR3 DNA is TGTGCCAGCAGCCCGGACAGACCAAATCAGCCCCAGCATTTT.